Given below is one T cell receptor beta chain in context. Its antigen is not known. Assay: immunoSEQ multiplex PCR; the TCRdb copy retains only in-frame clones and omits some. The table records millions of clones, 85% to 95% of them present only once. Study donors comprised healthy, HIV-negative adults devoid of recent acute infection or vaccination. These data come from a study of shared clonotypes between healthy human individuals. Findings of the study overall: Clonotypes shared by all four sorted-subset donors had higher generation probabilities than non-shared clonotypes. Estimated richness values were generally larger in naive subsets than in memory subsets.

This CDR3 has 15 residues. CDR1 and CDR2 from the germline V gene are WSHSY and SAAADI. V lost 3 bases, J lost 6 bases, and 17 bases lay in between. This chain connects TRBV10-2 to TRBJ1-1; D possibly corresponds to TRBD1 (5 bases). The receptor comes from a man aged 18 to 29 in good health. Source material: naive CD4+ T cells sorted from blood. The subset: CD45RA+ positively selected. CDR3 residues: CASSDWGDLEPEAFF. The CDR3 DNA is TGCGCCAGCAGTGACTGGGGGGATTTGGAGCCTGAAGCTTTCTTT.